These 22 T cell receptor beta chains came from one sample sequenced in a study of blood T cell repertoires in COVID-19. Method: immunoSEQ multiplex PCR; TCRdb's copy keeps in-frame clones and lacks some. Among roughly 95,000 clones listed, approximately 80% were seen once. Sequenced input: peripheral blood. Receptor source: a human donor in a cohort sampled during active COVID-19.

This chain links TRBV29-1 with TRBJ2-6; unclear D gene. This CDR3 region has 13 residues. The ends were cut back, 3 bases at V and 0 bases at J, with 3 bases in the middle. Germline CDR1 is SQVTM and CDR2 is ANQGSEA. The CDR3 DNA follows: TGCAGCGTTGATAACTCTGGGGCCAACGTCCTGACTTTC. Its protein product is CSVDNSGANVLTF.

As DNA, the CDR3 is TGTGCCAGCAGCTTGGCCCAGGCCCGACATACCTCCTCCTACAATGAGCAGTTCTTC. Its protein product is CASSLAQARHTSSYNEQFF. The chain has TRBV5-6 and TRBJ2-1; D is uncertain. V was cut by 0 bases and J by 0 bases, with 19 bases left in between. The CDR3 is 19 residues long. Germline V lookup: CDR1 SGHDT, CDR2 YYEEEE.

V usage is TRBV6-5 and J usage is TRBJ1-1; 12 bases fit TRBD1. The germline gives CDR1 MNHEY, CDR2 SVGAGI. The CDR3 extends over 16 amino acids. Losses at the gene ends were 2 bases for V and 4 bases for J; bases not matched to a gene: 5. The CDR3 DNA reads as TGTGCCAGCAGTTACCCGGGACAGGGGGCCAGCACTGAAGCTTTCTTT. Translating gives CASSYPGQGASTEAFF.

V and J are TRBV5-1 and TRBJ2-3; 7 bases are a match to TRBD2. CDR1 is SGHRS, CDR2 YFSETQ, per germline. The V gene end was trimmed by 2 bases and the J gene end by 6 bases; junction bases not matched to a gene: 9. CDR3 length equals 15 residues. As DNA, the CDR3 is TGCGCCAGCAGCTTCGGAGGGAGGGCCCTGGATACGCAGTATTTT. Its protein is CASSFGGRALDTQYF. Variable domain in full (rest from reference TRBV5-1 and TRBJ2-3): KAGVTQTPRYLIKTRGQQVTLSCSPISGHRSVSWYQQTPGQGLQFLFEYFSETQRNKGNFPGRFSGRQFSNSRSEMNVSTLELGDSALYLCASSFGGRALDTQYFGPGTRLTVL.

The rearrangement links TRBV6-4 to TRBJ1-2, with a possible D match to TRBD1 (5 bases). The V gene's germline CDR1 is MRHNA and CDR2 SNTAGT. The CDR3 is made up of 13 amino acids. V was shortened by 0 bases and J by 4 bases, with 6 bases between the two germline ends. CDR3 sequence (DNA): TGTGCCAGCAGTGACTCCGGGGGCTATGGCTACACCTTC. It specifies CASSDSGGYGYTF.

The chain uses TRBV6-4 and TRBJ1-6; TRBD1 matches at 9 bases. Looked up from germline, CDR1 is MRHNA and CDR2 is SNTAGT. The CDR3 sequence is 13 residues long. The trim removed 6 bases at V and 9 bases at J, leaving 3 bases unmatched. CDR3 in DNA: TGTGCCAGCAGACAGGGGGCCAGTTCACCCCTCCACTTT. Its protein product is CASRQGASSPLHF.

The chain combines TRBV10-1 with TRBJ2-7; 13 nucleotides agree with TRBD2. The germline gives CDR1 WNHNN, CDR2 SYGVQD (reference sequence). V lost 5 bases to trimming and J lost 7 bases; unmatched junction nucleotides: 5. The CDR3 is 14 residues long. This chain's CDR3 is CASSFGLAGVEQYF. The CDR3 DNA is TGCGCCAGCAGTTTTGGACTAGCGGGAGTTGAGCAGTACTTC.

The chain combines TRBV27 with TRBJ2-1, with 12 bases fitting TRBD2. Trimming removed 6 bases from V and 8 bases from J; junction bases left unmatched: 5. CDR1 MNHEY and CDR2 SMNVEV come from the germline V gene (reference sequence). The CDR3 has 14 residues. For the CDR3, the DNA is TGTGCCAGCAGCCGGACTAGCGGGACCTATGAGCAGTTCTTC. Translating it yields CASSRTSGTYEQFF.

This rearrangement joins TRBV3-1 (or the pseudogene TRBV3-2) to TRBJ1-2, with 9 nucleotides matching TRBD1. Germline values: CDR1 LGHDT, CDR2 YNNKEL (reference sequence). CDR3 length: 14 amino acids. The V gene end was trimmed by 4 bases and the J gene end by 6 bases; junction bases not matched to a gene: 6. Written as DNA, the CDR3 is TGTGCCAGCAGCCTAGGGACAGGGTGGAATGGCTACACCTTC. Protein product: CASSLGTGWNGYTF.

The chain joins TRBV3-1 (or the pseudogene TRBV3-2) to TRBJ2-3; 7 bases fit TRBD2. V dropped 3 bases and J dropped 0; count of bases not matched to a gene: 12. In germline, CDR1 is LGHDT, CDR2 YNNKEL (reference sequence). CDR3 length: 18 amino acids. The chain's CDR3 is CASSQDFASGASTDTQYF. In DNA, the CDR3 is TGTGCCAGCAGCCAGGATTTCGCTAGCGGTGCTAGCACAGATACGCAGTATTTT.

The chain employs TRBV3-1 (or the pseudogene TRBV3-2) and TRBJ2-3; 12 bases map to TRBD2. The V segment lost 6 bases and the J segment 5 bases; nucleotides outside the gene matches: 9. Germline CDR1 is LGHDT and CDR2 is YNNKEL (reference sequence). This CDR3 contains 16 residues. CDR3 residues: CASSLQAGLAGDTQYF. For the CDR3, the DNA is TGTGCCAGCAGTCTACAGGCGGGACTAGCGGGAGATACGCAGTATTTT.

The V call is TRBV10-1, the J call TRBJ2-1; D is possibly TRBD2 (5 bases). The germline V and J ends were trimmed by 5 bases and 1 base, with 9 bases remaining between them. Per the germline V gene, CDR1 is WNHNN and CDR2 is SYGVQD (reference sequence). The CDR3 has 14 amino acids. CDR3 loop: CASSPGGSYNEQFF. DNA for the CDR3: TGCGCCAGCAGTCCGGGCGGGTCCTACAATGAGCAGTTCTTC.

The chain joins TRBV5-4 to TRBJ2-7; 9 bases match TRBD2. V lost 3 bases to trimming and J lost 1 base; unmatched junction nucleotides: 5. The germline V gene has CDR1 SGHNT and CDR2 YYREEE (reference sequence). CDR3 size: 15 residues. The CDR3 spells CASSSRGLASYEQYF. DNA of the CDR3: TGTGCCAGCAGCTCCAGAGGACTAGCGTCCTACGAGCAGTACTTC.

This clone was found once. The chain employs TRBV25-1 and TRBJ1-3; 7 nucleotides match TRBD1. J gave up 1 base and V 8 bases, and 11 bases lay outside the gene matches. CDR3 length equals 16 residues. Germline lookup yields CDR1 MGHDK and CDR2 SYGVNS. DNA of the CDR3: TGTGCCAGCCTCGGGACAGCGCTACTATCTGGAAACACCATATATTTT. Translating it yields CASLGTALLSGNTIYF.

The rearrangement joins TRBV7-6 to TRBJ2-5; D is perhaps TRBD2 (6 bases). The CDR3 totals 13 residues. The V gene lost 8 bases and the J gene lost 5 bases, with 15 bases spanning the gap. The germline V gene has CDR1 SGHVS and CDR2 FNYEAQ. CDR3 nucleotides: TGTGCCAGCGGAACTAGCCGTGGTGAGACCCAGTACTTC. This encodes CASGTSRGETQYF.

The rearrangement uses TRBV19 and TRBJ2-7; 8 nucleotides align to TRBD1. The CDR3 runs 14 residues. The junction had 3 bases not matched to a gene; V was cut back by 2 bases and J by 3 bases. Germline CDR1 reads LNHDA; CDR2 reads SQIVND (reference sequence). The CDR3 nucleotides read TGTGCCAGTAGTATACAGGGACAGGACTACGAGCAGTACTTC. This translates into CASSIQGQDYEQYF.

The chain carries TRBV28 and TRBJ2-3; maybe TRBD2 (5 bases). The germline V gene encodes CDR1 MDHEN and CDR2 SYDVKM. The CDR3 consists of 13 residues. V was trimmed by 5 bases and J by 7 bases, leaving 13 bases between them. CDR3 in DNA: TGTGCCAGCAGTGCGCTAGCCGGCAATACGCAGTATTTT. Its translation: CASSALAGNTQYF.

The V call is TRBV18, the J call TRBJ2-7; 9 bases are shared with TRBD1. The J segment lost 5 bases and the V segment lost 3 bases, leaving 14 bases of the junction unmatched. The germline CDR1 and CDR2 sequences are KGHSH and LQKENI. The CDR3 runs 17 residues. In DNA form, the CDR3 reads TGTGCCAGCTCACCCTACTGGTCGGGACAGGGACAACACGAGCAGTACTTC. Amino acids: CASSPYWSGQGQHEQYF.

This clone has just a few counts. This rearrangement joins TRBV23-1 to TRBJ2-3, with D maybe TRBD2 (7 bases). TRBV23-1 belongs to the ORF category, with a function that is uncertain. V was shortened by 4 bases and J by 4 bases, with 21 bases between the two germline ends. The CDR3 consists of 17 residues. CDR3 amino acids: CASSRRVFRGGPDTQYF. CDR3 DNA sequence: TGCGCCAGCAGTCGTAGGGTTTTCAGGGGAGGGCCAGATACGCAGTATTTT.

This clone was picked up one time. V usage is TRBV7-8 and J usage is TRBJ2-7, with a tentative D call TRBD2 (5 bases). V lost 5 bases and J 6 bases, leaving 17 bases between the germline ends. The CDR3 length is 14 residues. Germline CDR1 SGHVS, CDR2 FQNEAQ. The CDR3 loop reads CASSHEGKALEQYF. The CDR3 DNA is TGTGCCAGCAGCCACGAGGGTAAGGCGCTCGAGCAGTACTTC.

The chain recombines TRBV28 with TRBJ2-7; 8 bases line up with TRBD1. The junction had 10 bases not matched to a gene; V was cut back by 7 bases and J by 2 bases. The V gene's germline CDR1 is MDHEN and CDR2 SYDVKM. The CDR3 is made up of 15 amino acids. CDR3 sequence: CASNGGQADPYEQYF. CDR3 coding DNA: TGTGCCAGCAATGGGGGACAGGCGGACCCCTACGAGCAGTACTTC.

V and J are TRBV2 and TRBJ1-2; TRBD1 matches 8 bases. V lost 7 bases and J lost 4; bases outside the gene matches: 8. Germline loops: CDR1 SNHLY, CDR2 FYNNEI. This CDR3 contains 14 residues. This CDR3 reads CASTGQGAGYGYTF. The DNA for the CDR3 is TGTGCCAGCACGGGCCAGGGGGCTGGCTATGGCTACACCTTC.